This T cell receptor beta chain was observed in a study of cytomegalovirus exposure and HLA in healthy donors. Study results and caveats: TCR beta chain V- and J-gene trimming was linked, in a later analysis, to a missense variant in DCLRE1C. Most TCR sequences were seen very rarely across donors, but some public TCRs occurred in many.

With respect to this clone: As yet, its antigen is unknown. The junction does not match germline at one end; this may be a read error.

Germline V gene lookup returns CDR1 SGHDT and CDR2 YYEEEE. The CDR3 is 16 amino acids. With 60 Vbeta and 13 Jbeta primers, the PCR was carried out. Clones were read by immunoSEQ multiplex PCR, and TCRdb kept only the in-frame ones, dropping some. Of 150,000 to 200,000 clones listed, around 76% are singletons. The gene calls are TRBV5-6 and TRBJ1-2, with D tentatively TRBD1 (6 bases). The sequenced material came from PBMCs. This clonotype was obtained from a female donor in good health and CMV-seronegative. CDR3 bases: TGTGCCAGCAGTTTGGGGTTACCAGGGGAAGGCTATGGCTACACCTTC. This codes for CASSLGLPGEGYGYTF.